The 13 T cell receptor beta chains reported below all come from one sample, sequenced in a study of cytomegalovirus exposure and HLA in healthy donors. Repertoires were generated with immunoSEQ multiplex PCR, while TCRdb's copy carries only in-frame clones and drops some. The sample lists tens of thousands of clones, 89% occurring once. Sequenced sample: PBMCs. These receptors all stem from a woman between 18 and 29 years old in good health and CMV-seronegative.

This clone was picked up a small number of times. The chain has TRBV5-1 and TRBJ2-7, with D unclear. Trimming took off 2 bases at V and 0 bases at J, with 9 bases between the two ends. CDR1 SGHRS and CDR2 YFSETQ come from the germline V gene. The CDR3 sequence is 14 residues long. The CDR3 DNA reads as TGCGCCAGCAGCTTAAGCGAACTCTCCTACGAGCAGTACTTC. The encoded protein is CASSLSELSYEQYF. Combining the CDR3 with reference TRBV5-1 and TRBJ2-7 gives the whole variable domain KAGVTQTPRYLIKTRGQQVTLSCSPISGHRSVSWYQQTPGQGLQFLFEYFSETQRNKGNFPGRFSGRQFSNSRSEMNVSTLELGDSALYLCASSLSELSYEQYFGPGTRLTVT.

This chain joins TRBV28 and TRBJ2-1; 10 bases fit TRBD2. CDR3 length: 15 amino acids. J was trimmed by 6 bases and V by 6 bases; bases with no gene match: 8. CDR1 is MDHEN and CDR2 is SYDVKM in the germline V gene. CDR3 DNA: TGTGCCAGCAGCCACACTAGCGGGGTGGGCAATGAGCAGTTCTTC. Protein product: CASSHTSGVGNEQFF.

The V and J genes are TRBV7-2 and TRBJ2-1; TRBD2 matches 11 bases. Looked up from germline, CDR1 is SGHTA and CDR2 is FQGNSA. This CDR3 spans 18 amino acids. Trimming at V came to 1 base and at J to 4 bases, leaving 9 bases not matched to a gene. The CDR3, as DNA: TGTGCCAGCAGCTTAGTTACTAGCGGGAGCGTGATTTACAATGAGCAGTTCTTC. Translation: CASSLVTSGSVIYNEQFF.

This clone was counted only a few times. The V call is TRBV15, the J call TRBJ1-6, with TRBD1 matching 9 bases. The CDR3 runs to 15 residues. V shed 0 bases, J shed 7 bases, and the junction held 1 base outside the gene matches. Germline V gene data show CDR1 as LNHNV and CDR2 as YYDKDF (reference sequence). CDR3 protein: CATSREGQGNSPLHF. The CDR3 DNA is TGTGCCACCAGCAGAGAGGGACAGGGAAATTCACCCCTCCACTTT.

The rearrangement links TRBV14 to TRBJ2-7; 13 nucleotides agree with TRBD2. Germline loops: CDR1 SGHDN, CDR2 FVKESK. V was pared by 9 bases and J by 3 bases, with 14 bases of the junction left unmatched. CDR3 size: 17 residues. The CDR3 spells CARTGTSGIRFNYEQYF. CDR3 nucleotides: TGTGCCAGAACCGGGACTAGCGGGATAAGATTCAACTACGAGCAGTACTTC.

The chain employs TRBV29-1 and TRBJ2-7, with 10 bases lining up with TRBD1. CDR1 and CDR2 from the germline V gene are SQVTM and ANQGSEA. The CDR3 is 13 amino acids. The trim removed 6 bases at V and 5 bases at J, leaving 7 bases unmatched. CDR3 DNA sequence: TGCAGCGTGACCCGACAGGGGGCCCACGAGCAGTACTTC. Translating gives CSVTRQGAHEQYF.

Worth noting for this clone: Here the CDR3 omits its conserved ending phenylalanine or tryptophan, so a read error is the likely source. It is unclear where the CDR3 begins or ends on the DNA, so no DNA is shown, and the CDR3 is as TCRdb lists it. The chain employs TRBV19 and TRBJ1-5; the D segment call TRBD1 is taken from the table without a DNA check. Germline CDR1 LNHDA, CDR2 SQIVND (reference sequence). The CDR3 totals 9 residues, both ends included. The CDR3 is CASRRTAFD.

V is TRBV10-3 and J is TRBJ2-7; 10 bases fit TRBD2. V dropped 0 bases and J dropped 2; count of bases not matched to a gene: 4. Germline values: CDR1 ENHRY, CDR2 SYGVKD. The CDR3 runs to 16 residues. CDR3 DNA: TGTGCCATCAGTGAGTCGACGAGCGGGGGGGCCTACGAGCAGTACTTC. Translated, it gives CAISESTSGGAYEQYF.

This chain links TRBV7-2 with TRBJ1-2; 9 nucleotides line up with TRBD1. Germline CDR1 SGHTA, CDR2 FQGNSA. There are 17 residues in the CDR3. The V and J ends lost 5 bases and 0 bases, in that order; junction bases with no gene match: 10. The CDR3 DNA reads TGTGCCAGCAGCAGACGGACAGGGGACCGGGCTAACTATGGCTACACCTTC. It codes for CASSRRTGDRANYGYTF.

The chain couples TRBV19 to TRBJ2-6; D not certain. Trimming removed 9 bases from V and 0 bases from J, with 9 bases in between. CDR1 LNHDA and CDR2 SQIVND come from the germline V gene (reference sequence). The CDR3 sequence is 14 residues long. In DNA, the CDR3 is TGTGCCAGCCAATACAGCTCTGGGGCCAACGTCCTGACTTTC. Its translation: CASQYSSGANVLTF.

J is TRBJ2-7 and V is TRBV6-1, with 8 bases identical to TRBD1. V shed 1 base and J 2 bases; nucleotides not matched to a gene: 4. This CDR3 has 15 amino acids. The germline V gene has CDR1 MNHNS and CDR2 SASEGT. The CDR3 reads CASSEGTGPPYEQYF. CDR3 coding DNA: TGTGCCAGCAGTGAAGGGACAGGGCCCCCCTACGAGCAGTACTTC.

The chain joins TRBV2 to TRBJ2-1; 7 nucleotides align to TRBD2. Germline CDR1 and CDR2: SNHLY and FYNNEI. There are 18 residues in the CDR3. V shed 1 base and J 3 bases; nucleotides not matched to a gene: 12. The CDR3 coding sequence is TGTGCCAGCAGTGAAGTCAAAACGGCGGGGGACCGCTACAATGAGCAGTTCTTC. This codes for CASSEVKTAGDRYNEQFF.

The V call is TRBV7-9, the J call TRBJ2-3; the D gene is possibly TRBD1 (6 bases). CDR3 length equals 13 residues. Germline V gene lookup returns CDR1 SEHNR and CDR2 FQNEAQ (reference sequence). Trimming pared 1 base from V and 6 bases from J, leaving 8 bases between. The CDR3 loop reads CASSLVDRDTQYF. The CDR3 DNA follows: TGTGCCAGCAGCTTAGTTGACAGGGATACGCAGTATTTT.